Listed below are T cell receptor beta chains from one sample, sequenced in a study of cytomegalovirus exposure and HLA in healthy donors. Method: immunoSEQ multiplex PCR; TCRdb's copy keeps in-frame clones and lacks some. The profile shows about 130,000 clones, 70% to 80% of them singletons. Source material: PBMCs. The receptors were sampled from a man aged 50 or older in good health and CMV-seronegative. CDR3s include the opening cysteine and the closing phenylalanine or tryptophan. The D gene is left open where the match is weak. Clone size is given for some rows only: seen once, a few or many times, or a class if the clone is expanded.

clone size	J gene	D gene	V gene	CDR3 DNA	CDR3 protein
-	TRBJ2-5	TRBD1	TRBV10-3	TGTGCCATCAGTGAGAGACAGGGGGGAGAGACCCAGTACTTC	CAISERQGGETQYF
few	TRBJ2-7	TRBD1	TRBV5-1	TGCGCCAGCAGCTTGCAGGGGGCCTACGAGCAGTACTTC	CASSLQGAYEQYF
few	TRBJ2-7	-	TRBV28	TGTGCCAGCAGTTTATCCCGGCCGCTAGCCGAGCAGTACTTC	CASSLSRPLAEQYF
-	TRBJ2-6	-	TRBV30	TGTGCCTGGAGTGTACCCGGGACTGGGGCCAACGTCCTGACTTTC	CAWSVPGTGANVLTF
-	TRBJ1-1	-	TRBV7-9	TGTGCCAGCAGCCAGGGGCCGAACACTGAAGCTTTCTTT	CASSQGPNTEAFF
-	TRBJ1-1	-	TRBV7-8	TGTGCCAGCAGCTTAGGGCGGATGAACACTGAAGCTTTCTTT	CASSLGRMNTEAFF
-	TRBJ2-7	TRBD2	TRBV11-2	TGTGCCAGCAGCGCTATGGGACTAGCGGCAAGCTACGAGCAGTACTTC	CASSAMGLAASYEQYF
few	TRBJ2-7	-	TRBV2	TGTGCCAGCAGTGAGCAGGGGTCCCTCTCGGGGGAGCAGTACTTC	CASSEQGSLSGEQYF
-	TRBJ2-7	-	TRBV9	TGTGCCAGCAGCGTAGTCAGGGCACAATCCTACGAGCAGTACTTC	CASSVVRAQSYEQYF
-	TRBJ2-5	-	TRBV28	TGTGCCAGCAGTTCAGGGGTAAAAGAGACCCAGTACTTC	CASSSGVKETQYF
-	TRBJ2-7	TRBD1	TRBV2	TGTGCCAGCACCCTGACAGGGATCTACGAGCAGTACTTC	CASTLTGIYEQYF
few	TRBJ2-4	TRBD1	TRBV19	TGTGCCAGTAGTATAGATCCGGGACAGGGATACATTCAGTACTTC	CASSIDPGQGYIQYF
-	TRBJ2-3	TRBD1	TRBV29-1	TGCAGCGGCCAAACAGGGGGCAGGACAGATACGCAGTATTTT	CSGQTGGRTDTQYF
-	TRBJ1-1	TRBD1	TRBV6-5	TGTGCCAGCCCGGCAGGGGGCATGAACACTGAAGCTTTCTTT	CASPAGGMNTEAFF
-	TRBJ2-7	TRBD1	TRBV18	TGTGCCAGCTCACCAGGGACAGGGGGCTACGAGCAGTACTTC	CASSPGTGGYEQYF
-	TRBJ2-1	-	TRBV28	TGTGCCAGCAGTTTCTGGGCGGGACGGTCCTACAATGAGCAGTTCTTC	CASSFWAGRSYNEQFF
-	TRBJ2-3	-	TRBV7-8	TGTGCCAGCAGCTTAGCCGCGGGAAGGACAGATACGCAGTATTTT	CASSLAAGRTDTQYF
-	TRBJ2-3	TRBD2	TRBV7-2	TGTGCCAGCAGCCTCAGCGGGAGGGCCGGGGATACGCAGTATTTT	CASSLSGRAGDTQYF
-	TRBJ2-1	TRBD2	TRBV6-6	TGTGCCGGGGGGGGGAGAGAGACGACGAATGAGCAGTTCTTC	CAGGGRETTNEQFF
-	TRBJ2-7	TRBD1	TRBV10-3	TGTGCCATCAGTGGACAGGGGTACGAGCAGTACTTC	CAISGQGYEQYF
-	TRBJ2-7	TRBD2	TRBV9	TGTGCCAGCAGCGTAGGGCTAGCGGGCGAGCAGTACTTC	CASSVGLAGEQYF
-	TRBJ2-1	-	TRBV7-2	TGTGCCAGCAGCTTAAGTAGAACCAATGAGCAGTTCTTC	CASSLSRTNEQFF
-	TRBJ2-5	TRBD2	TRBV11-2	TGTGCCAGCAGTCAACTAGCGGGAGAGCACGGGGGGACCCAGTACTTC	CASSQLAGEHGGTQYF
-	TRBJ2-1	-	TRBV4-1	TGCGCCAGCAGCCAAGAATCCCTCCGGGGGTTTCTCAATGAGCAGTTCTTC	CASSQESLRGFLNEQFF